This entry concerns a single T cell receptor beta chain. In the study's own analysis: Amplification with reference gene primers provided the estimates of nucleated cell counts. Profiling relied on immunoSEQ multiplex PCR, and the TCRdb table lists in-frame clones only, not all of them. V and J calls and clone size follow that table, whereas D and trimming were derived from the DNA. The sample shows under 300,000 clones, roughly 85% of them seen only once. The germline gives CDR1 MGHDK, CDR2 SYGVNS. The CDR3 is 17 amino acids. Losses at the gene ends were 4 bases for V and 4 bases for J; bases not matched to a gene: 10. This sample is drawn from a study of blood T cell repertoires in COVID-19. Study-level information: Sites in the United States, Italy and Spain provided acute and convalescent COVID-19 samples. PBMCs, B-cell-depleted T cells, or T cells provided the cDNA or gDNA that made up the material.

The chain has TRBV25-1 and TRBJ2-7; TRBD2 aligns across 13 bases. The material sequenced was peripheral blood. The source of this sequence is a man aged 60-69 years who had recovered from COVID-19. The CDR3 coding sequence is TGTGCCAGCAGTGTCGCGCCGGGACTAGCGGGAAGGTACGAGCAGTACTTC. This codes for CASSVAPGLAGRYEQYF.